Given below is one T cell receptor (beta chain) in context. The germline V gene encodes CDR1 MNHNY and CDR2 SVGAGI (reference sequence). The germline V and J ends were trimmed by 5 bases and 5 bases, with 20 bases remaining between them. The CDR3 extends over 16 amino acids. In the source study's methods: Amplifying reference gene primers gave estimates of nucleated cell counts. Only in-frame clones appear in the TCRdb table, and some are missing; sequencing was by immunoSEQ multiplex PCR. V, J and clone size derive from that table, while D and trimming were established from the DNA sequence. The data contain 25,000 to 30,000 clones, roughly nine tenths of them singletons. This entry comes from a study of blood T cell repertoires in COVID-19. Whole-study context: The origin of the acute and convalescent COVID-19 samples was the United States, Italy and Spain. Nucleic acid was either cDNA or gDNA, and it came from T cells, B-cell-depleted T cells, or PBMCs.

The TCR originated in a human donor in a cohort sampled during active COVID-19. V and J are TRBV6-6 and TRBJ2-3; D might be TRBD2 (6 bases). Sequenced material: peripheral blood. The DNA for the CDR3 is TGTGCCAGCAGTCAGAGAGAAGGAGGGTGGGGAGATACGCAGTATTTT. It codes for CASSQREGGWGDTQYF.